This T cell receptor (beta chain) was found in a study of T cell repertoires in cytomegalovirus infection. Via MiXCR, TCRdb re-called the reads, giving one row per CDR3 protein. This sample has approximately 120,000 distinct CDR3 sequences, with around 28% found just once. This clonotype occurred a few times. Its matching antigen is unknown. The J segment lost 4 bases and the V segment lost 6 bases, leaving 7 bases of the junction unmatched. The CDR3 is 15 amino acids. The sample here was CD8+ T cells from cultured PBMCs, taken from culture after CMV antigen stimulation. This chain uses TRBV12-3 or TRBV12-4 with TRBJ2-1; 9 bases are a match to TRBD1. This sequence was found in a human donor in good health (CMV status not recorded). Some clones in this sample may be carry-over from other donors' samples. CDR3 nucleotide sequence: TGTGCCAGCAGCTACGGGACAGGGAATTACAATGAGCAGTTCTTC. This translates into CASSYGTGNYNEQFF.